The 10 T cell receptor beta chains given below trace back to one sample, sequenced in a study of shared clonotypes between healthy human individuals. CD45RO-negative, CCR7-selected cells formed the naive CD8 fraction, which excluded terminally differentiated effector memory CD45RA+ cells. Generated by immunoSEQ multiplex PCR, the TCRdb table keeps only in-frame clones and is missing some. The sample yields more than 2 million clones, 85% to 95% seen once. Sequences were obtained from naive CD8+ T cells from PBMCs. All receptors come from a man aged 18 to 29 in good health. Some clones in this sample may be carry-over from other donors' samples.

This rearrangement joins TRBV11-2 to TRBJ2-1; D is undetermined. Germline values: CDR1 SGHAT, CDR2 FQNNGV. V lost 6 bases and J 0 bases, leaving 12 bases between the germline ends. The CDR3 runs to 15 residues. CDR3 sequence: CASRGGGISYNEQFF. The CDR3 bases are TGTGCCAGCAGGGGTGGTGGCATCTCCTACAATGAGCAGTTCTTC.

The chain has TRBV4-1 and TRBJ2-7; D unresolved. CDR1 and CDR2 from the germline V gene are MGHRA and YSYEKL. Trimming removed 3 bases from V and 2 bases from J, with 14 bases in between. The CDR3 has 15 amino acids. The chain's CDR3 is CASSQSLAGPYEQYF. CDR3 DNA: TGCGCCAGCAGCCAGAGTCTCGCTGGACCCTACGAGCAGTACTTC.

This clone appeared once. The rearrangement joins TRBV27 to TRBJ2-7; tentative D call: TRBD1 (5 bases). The CDR3 extends over 16 amino acids. Germline CDR1 reads MNHEY; CDR2 reads SMNVEV (reference sequence). V lost 9 bases to trimming and J lost 0 bases, with 21 bases between them. The CDR3 region has the DNA TGTGCCAGTACTCGCATTTGGGGCGGAAACTCCTACGAGCAGTACTTC. It translates to CASTRIWGGNSYEQYF.

The V call is TRBV7-3, the J call TRBJ1-1; TRBD1 matches at 9 bases. Unmatched junction bases numbered 9, after V lost 5 bases and J lost 5 bases. Germline CDR1 reads SGHTA; CDR2 reads FQGTGA. The CDR3 is 15 residues long. The CDR3 sequence: CASSPGGQGQTEAFF. In DNA form, the CDR3 reads TGTGCCAGCAGCCCGGGCGGACAGGGGCAAACTGAAGCTTTCTTT.

As to this clone: The identical CDR3 is also encoded by other nucleotide sequences in the sample. This chain connects TRBV6-5 to TRBJ2-1; D might be TRBD1 (5 bases). Trimming left V 6 bases short and J 4 bases short, with 10 bases between. The CDR3 loop spans 13 amino acids. Per germline, CDR1 MNHEY and CDR2 SVGAGI. CDR3 in DNA: TGTGCCAGCAGCCTTGACAGTTACAATGAGCAGTTCTTC. Its translation: CASSLDSYNEQFF.

The rearrangement uses TRBV5-8 and TRBJ1-2; TRBD1 matches 8 bases. The CDR3 has 19 residues. After removal of 0 bases from V and 0 bases from J, the junction contained 13 bases not matched to a gene. CDR1 and CDR2 (germline): SGHTS, YDEGEE. CDR3 coding DNA: TGTGCCAGCAGCTTGGCTTCGGGGGACAGGAAAAATTCTAACTATGGCTACACCTTC. It specifies CASSLASGDRKNSNYGYTF.

The chain employs TRBV4-3 and TRBJ2-1; D is uncertain. Looked up from germline, CDR1 is LGHNA and CDR2 is YSLEER. Between the trimmed V and J ends, which lost 1 base and 0 bases, there was a span of 7 bases. The length of the CDR3 is 15 residues. The CDR3 region has the DNA TGCGCCAGCAGCCAAGGGCGGATCTCCTACAATGAGCAGTTCTTC. It translates to CASSQGRISYNEQFF.

The J gene is TRBJ2-3, the V gene TRBV7-9; 10 positions match TRBD2. The germline V gene has CDR1 SEHNR and CDR2 FQNEAQ (reference sequence). The CDR3 has 15 residues. Germline trimming cut 5 bases from V and 3 bases from J; bases unmatched to any gene: 5. CDR3 protein: CASSTLAGETDTQYF. The CDR3 DNA reads TGTGCCAGCAGCACCCTAGCGGGAGAAACAGATACGCAGTATTTT. Supplemented by reference TRBV7-9 and TRBJ2-3, the full variable domain reads DTGVSQNPRHKITKRGQNVTFRCDPISEHNRLYWYRQTLGQGPEFLTYFQNEAQLEKSRLLSDRFSAERPKGSFSTLEIQRTEQGDSAMYLCASSTLAGETDTQYFGPGTRLTVL.

The chain couples TRBV27 to TRBJ1-1; TRBD1 matches at 8 bases. CDR1 is MNHEY and CDR2 is SMNVEV in the germline V gene (reference sequence). V shed 2 bases and J 1 base; nucleotides not matched to a gene: 9. This CDR3 is built from 17 residues. CDR3: CASSLLPPGQGNTEAFF. The CDR3 bases are TGTGCCAGCAGTTTACTCCCCCCAGGACAGGGGAACACTGAAGCTTTCTTT.

The rearrangement links TRBV9 to TRBJ2-2, with D hard to call. The germline V gene has CDR1 SGDLS and CDR2 YYNGEE. V was trimmed by 3 bases and J by 9 bases, leaving 12 bases between them. CDR3 length: 13 residues. The CDR3 spells CASSAFDARELFF. The CDR3 DNA reads as TGTGCCAGCAGCGCCTTCGATGCCAGGGAGCTGTTTTTT.